The clone carrying this T cell receptor (beta chain) was seen once. This record belongs to a study of blood T cell repertoires in COVID-19. Generated by immunoSEQ multiplex PCR, the TCRdb table keeps only in-frame clones and is missing some. The sample carries 75,000 or so clones, around 78% recorded once. This sequence was found in a woman of 80 years or more with acute or convalescent COVID-19. Sequencing used peripheral blood.

The CDR3 sequence: CASSETGDGYTF. In nucleotides, the CDR3 is TGCGCCAGCAGCGAAACAGGCGATGGCTACACCTTC. The chain links TRBV5-1 to TRBJ1-2, with a weak D call TRBD1 (5 bases). Between the trimmed V and J ends, which lost 4 bases and 6 bases, there was a span of 10 bases. This CDR3 contains 12 residues. Per the germline V gene, CDR1 is SGHRS and CDR2 is YFSETQ.